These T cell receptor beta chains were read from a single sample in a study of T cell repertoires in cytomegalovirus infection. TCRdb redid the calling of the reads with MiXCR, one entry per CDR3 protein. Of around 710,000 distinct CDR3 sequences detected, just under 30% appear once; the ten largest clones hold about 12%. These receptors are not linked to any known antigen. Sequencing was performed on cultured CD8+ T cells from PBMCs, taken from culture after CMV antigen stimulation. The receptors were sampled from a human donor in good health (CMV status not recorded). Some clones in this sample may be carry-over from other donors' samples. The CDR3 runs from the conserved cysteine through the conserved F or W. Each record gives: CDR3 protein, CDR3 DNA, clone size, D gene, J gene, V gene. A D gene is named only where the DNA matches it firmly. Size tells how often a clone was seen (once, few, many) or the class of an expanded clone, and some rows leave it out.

CDR3: CASSLVESGQRTDTQYF
DNA: TGTGCCAGCAGCTTAGTAGAGTCCGGACAACGCACAGATACGCAGTATTTT
size: many
D: NA
J: TRBJ2-3
V: TRBV7-8

CDR3: CATSISRVNTEAFF
DNA: TGTGCCACCAGCATCAGTAGGGTTAACACTGAAGCTTTCTTT
size: once
D: NA
J: TRBJ1-1
V: TRBV15

CDR3: CASSFTLFGTGKETQYF
DNA: TGTGCCAGCAGCTTTACCTTGTTCGGGACAGGGAAAGAGACCCAGTACTTC
size: few
D: TRBD1
J: TRBJ2-5
V: TRBV5-6

CDR3: CASSLGQPPAEQYF
DNA: TGTGCCAGCAGTTTAGGGCAGCCTCCCGCTGAGCAGTACTTC
size: NA
D: NA
J: TRBJ2-7
V: TRBV27

CDR3: CASSGTGGPYYEQYF
DNA: TGTGCCAGCAGTGGAACAGGGGGCCCCTACTACGAGCAGTACTTC
size: few
D: TRBD1
J: TRBJ2-7
V: TRBV7-9

CDR3: CASSSGTEFFVYGYTF
DNA: TGCGCCAGCAGCTCCGGGACCGAGTTTTTCGTTTATGGCTACACCTTC
size: NA
D: NA
J: TRBJ1-2
V: TRBV4-1

CDR3: CASSYPSWDNEQFF
DNA: TGTGCCAGCAGTTACCCGAGTTGGGACAATGAGCAGTTCTTC
size: NA
D: NA
J: TRBJ2-1
V: TRBV6-2/TRBV6-3

CDR3: CASTPISGVGTGELFF
DNA: TGTGCCAGCACACCAATCTCCGGGGTCGGAACCGGGGAGCTGTTTTTT
size: many
D: NA
J: TRBJ2-2
V: TRBV7-6

CDR3: CASSVAGGINYGYTF
DNA: TGTGCCAGCAGCGTTGCAGGGGGCATTAACTATGGCTACACCTTC
size: many
D: TRBD1
J: TRBJ1-2
V: TRBV7-2

CDR3: CASGPGTVETQYF
DNA: TGTGCTAGTGGTCCAGGGACAGTCGAGACCCAGTACTTC
size: few
D: TRBD1
J: TRBJ2-5
V: TRBV12-5

CDR3: CASSHDHGGDEQYF
DNA: TGCGCCAGCAGCCACGACCATGGTGGGGACGAGCAGTACTTC
size: few
D: NA
J: TRBJ2-7
V: TRBV4-1

CDR3: CASSLARQGGGTEAFF
DNA: TGTGCCAGCAGCTTAGCGAGACAGGGGGGGGGCACTGAAGCTTTCTTT
size: few
D: TRBD1
J: TRBJ1-1
V: TRBV7-8

CDR3: CASLDRATEAFF
DNA: TGTGCCAGCTTGGACAGGGCGACTGAAGCTTTCTTT
size: few
D: TRBD1
J: TRBJ1-1
V: TRBV19

CDR3: CASLGLGNTEAFF
DNA: TGTGCCAGCCTCGGCCTCGGGAACACTGAAGCTTTCTTT
size: few
D: NA
J: TRBJ1-1
V: TRBV6-6

CDR3: CASSLTRGLRETQYF
DNA: TGTGCCAGCAGCTTGACCAGGGGGCTAAGAGAGACCCAGTACTTC
size: few
D: TRBD1
J: TRBJ2-5
V: TRBV5-8

CDR3: CSARPGTGLPGELFF
DNA: TGCAGTGCTAGACCCGGGACAGGCTTACCAGGGGAGCTGTTTTTT
size: NA
D: TRBD1
J: TRBJ2-2
V: TRBV20-1

CDR3: CASSYLSYGDTQYF
DNA: TGTGCCAGCAGTTATCTGTCTTACGGGGATACGCAGTATTTT
size: few
D: NA
J: TRBJ2-3
V: TRBV6-6

CDR3: CASSILGSSSYNEQFF
DNA: TGTGCCAGTAGTATCTTGGGTTCTAGCTCCTACAATGAGCAGTTCTTC
size: few
D: NA
J: TRBJ2-1
V: TRBV19

CDR3: CASSYGPSSYNEQFF
DNA: TGTGCCAGCAGCTACGGACCAAGCTCCTACAATGAGCAGTTCTTC
size: many
D: NA
J: TRBJ2-1
V: TRBV6-5

CDR3: CASRSERSTDTQYF
DNA: TGTGCCAGTCGGTCGGAACGGAGCACAGATACGCAGTATTTT
size: few
D: NA
J: TRBJ2-3
V: TRBV6-1

CDR3: CASSLDQDGHMNTEAFF
DNA: TGTGCCAGCAGCTTAGATCAAGACGGACACATGAACACTGAAGCTTTCTTT
size: few
D: NA
J: TRBJ1-1
V: TRBV11-2

CDR3: CASRTAPYEQYF
DNA: TGTGCCAGCCGGACAGCTCCCTACGAGCAGTACTTC
size: few
D: NA
J: TRBJ2-7
V: TRBV6-1

CDR3: CASSLEMGRRTLQETQYF
DNA: TGTGCCAGCAGCTTAGAAATGGGGCGTAGAACCCTCCAAGAGACCCAGTACTTC
size: many
D: NA
J: TRBJ2-5
V: TRBV11-2